The clone carrying this T cell receptor beta chain was seen a handful of times. The antigen remains unidentified. The sample comes from a study of response to subunit inactivated influenza vaccine. The study's findings and limits: The authors suggested that few new T cells are recruited per seasonal influenza vaccination.

Using its own MiXCR run on the RT-PCR reads, TCRdb lists one record per CDR3 protein. This sample has hundreds of thousands of distinct CDR3 sequences, with about 11% found just once. The receptor's source is a man aged 45-65 years who received an inactivated influenza vaccine. The starting material was PBMCs from blood, obtained on the day of vaccination.

DNA for the CDR3: TGTGCCACCAGTGACAACCCCCGGACGGGACTTAATGAAAAACTGTTTTTT. This sequence encodes CATSDNPRTGLNEKLFF. V and J are TRBV24-1 and TRBJ1-4; tentatively, D is TRBD1 (5 bases). Germline CDR1 KGHDR, CDR2 SFDVKD. V shed 4 bases and J shed 4 bases, with 18 bases lying between them. The CDR3 runs 17 residues.